Each of the 4 T cell receptor beta chains below was sequenced from the same sample in a study of blood T cell repertoires in COVID-19 (dated by TCRdb to the early 2020s). The library was prepared using the immunoSEQ multiplex PCR assay. TCRdb obtained this table from immuneACCESS and retained in-frame rearrangements with V and J assigned. These tables miss some clones; where compared with another copy, unresolved V genes account for less than half of the shortfall, and the remainder is unexplained. The sample profile shows 55,000 to 70,000 clones; approximately 86% of them were found once. 0.9% to 1.2% of the sample is in the top ten clones. Sequencing input: peripheral blood. These receptor sequences come from a man aged 65-85 years with acute or convalescent COVID-19.

The gene calls are TRBV4-1 and TRBJ1-5; 10 bases align to TRBD1. The CDR3 consists of 15 residues. Germline assignment: CDR1 MGHRA and CDR2 YSYEKL. V lost 4 bases and J lost 5; bases outside the gene matches: 5. The CDR3 nucleotides read TGCGCCAGCAGCCCTAGTGGACAGGGGGATCAGCCCCAGCATTTT. This codes for CASSPSGQGDQPQHF.

This chain uses TRBV11-2 with TRBJ1-5; maybe TRBD1 (5 bases). The CDR3 consists of 14 residues. The V and J ends lost 3 bases and 4 bases respectively, with 10 bases between them. The germline V gene encodes CDR1 SGHAT and CDR2 FQNNGV. As DNA, the CDR3 is TGTGCCAGCAGCTTGGGGGGTGCTAATCAGCCCCAGCATTTT. Protein: CASSLGGANQPQHF.

Remarks on this clone: Relative to the germline gene, one junction end is altered; a read error may explain this. The rearrangement joins TRBV4-1 to TRBJ2-7, with TRBD2 as a possible D gene (8 bases). Germline V gene sequence: CDR1 MGHRA, CDR2 YSYEKL. This CDR3 is 17 amino acids long. In nucleotides, the CDR3 is TGCGCCCGCAGCCACGGGGGGGGGAGGACAGGTTTCTACGAGCAGTACTTC. It specifies CARSHGGGRTGFYEQYF.

CDR3 bases: TGTGCCAGCAGCCAAGGACCCAGGGGCTACACCTTC. Its protein product is CASSQGPRGYTF. The chain uses TRBV3-1 (or the pseudogene TRBV3-2) and TRBJ1-2; D is undetermined. V lost 1 base to trimming and J lost 8 bases, with 8 bases between them. The CDR3 has 12 amino acids. Germline V gene data show CDR1 as LGHDT and CDR2 as YNNKEL (reference sequence).